This is a list of T cell receptor beta chains from one sample in a study of shared clonotypes between healthy human individuals. Clones were read by immunoSEQ multiplex PCR, and TCRdb kept only the in-frame ones, dropping some. This repertoire shows approximately 510,000 clones, around 79% found once; its top ten account for roughly 13%. The material sequenced was PBMCs. All receptors come from a woman in her thirties or forties in good health. Some clones in this sample may be carry-over from other donors' samples. The CDR3 runs from the conserved cysteine through the conserved F or W. A D gene is named only where the DNA matches it firmly. Some rows have no size entry. The others give once, few or many, or a class for an expanded clone.

cdr3_aa	cdr3_nt	d_call	v_call	j_call	clone_size
CASSLGGEQFF	TGTGCCAGCAGTTTAGGTGGAGAGCAGTTCTTC	NA	TRBV28	TRBJ2-1	NA
CASSVQAGPYEQYF	TGTGCCAGCAGTGTTCAAGCGGGACCCTACGAGCAGTACTTC	TRBD2	TRBV2	TRBJ2-7	many
CASSLGGLALYEQYF	TGTGCCAGCAGCTTAGGGGGACTAGCGTTGTACGAGCAGTACTTC	TRBD2	TRBV7-2	TRBJ2-7	NA
CASSPNSGGTQYF	TGCGCCAGCAGCCCGAATAGTGGTGGGACCCAGTACTTC	NA	TRBV4-3	TRBJ2-5	NA
CASSPETYPYEQYF	TGTGCCAGCTCACCAGAGACATATCCCTACGAGCAGTACTTC	NA	TRBV18	TRBJ2-7	NA
CAWSVPGPYGQYF	TGTGCCTGGAGTGTACCAGGTCCCTACGGGCAGTACTTC	NA	TRBV30	TRBJ2-7	NA
CASSPDRGQVEKLFF	TGCGCCAGCAGCCCGGACAGGGGCCAGGTAGAAAAACTGTTTTTT	TRBD1	TRBV5-1	TRBJ1-4	NA
CASSISQGVYNEQFF	TGTGCCAGTAGTATCTCCCAGGGGGTCTACAATGAGCAGTTCTTC	TRBD1	TRBV19	TRBJ2-1	NA
CASSAEGTFLREQYF	TGCGCCAGCAGCGCTGAGGGGACATTCCTACGGGAGCAGTACTTC	NA	TRBV5-1	TRBJ2-7	NA
CASIQKEAGEGEAQYF	TGTGCCAGTATCCAAAAAGAAGCGGGAGAGGGCGAGGCCCAGTACTTC	TRBD2	TRBV19	TRBJ2-5	few
CASVEPRLDQSYNEQFF	TGTGCCAGCGTTGAACCCCGACTAGACCAATCCTACAATGAGCAGTTCTTC	NA	TRBV28	TRBJ2-1	NA
CASSPTQTGFYEQYF	TGTGCCAGCAGCCCCACTCAGACAGGGTTCTACGAGCAGTACTTC	TRBD1	TRBV7-6	TRBJ2-7	NA
CASSLEGRVGTGELFF	TGCGCCAGCAGCTTGGAAGGCAGGGTAGGCACCGGGGAGCTGTTTTTT	NA	TRBV5-1	TRBJ2-2	NA
CASSKPGYGYTF	TGTGCCAGCAGTAAACCTGGCTATGGCTACACCTTC	NA	TRBV14	TRBJ1-2	many
CAISTSGRNYEQYF	TGTGCCATCAGTACAAGCGGGCGGAACTACGAGCAGTACTTC	NA	TRBV10-3	TRBJ2-7	NA
CASSNRVDYEQYF	TGTGCCAGCAGCAACAGGGTGGACTACGAGCAGTACTTC	NA	TRBV7-9	TRBJ2-7	NA
CASSYDRVYGYTF	TGTGCCAGCAGTTACGACAGGGTCTATGGCTACACCTTC	TRBD1	TRBV6-5	TRBJ1-2	NA
CATSRGGREYNEQFF	TGTGCCACCAGCAGGGGGGGGCGGGAGTACAATGAGCAGTTCTTC	NA	TRBV15	TRBJ2-1	NA
CASSLGLAAEKETQYF	TGCGCCAGCAGCTTGGGACTAGCGGCAGAAAAAGAGACCCAGTACTTC	TRBD2	TRBV5-1	TRBJ2-5	NA
CASSSHSGGETQYF	TGTGCCAGCAGTTCCCATAGTGGCGGAGAGACCCAGTACTTC	NA	TRBV28	TRBJ2-5	NA
CASSSLQGPQGEQYF	TGTGCCAGCAGCTCGCTACAGGGGCCCCAGGGCGAGCAGTACTTC	TRBD1	TRBV11-2	TRBJ2-7	NA
CASSLLAGGAGELFF	TGTGCCAGCAGTCTCCTAGCGGGAGGTGCCGGGGAGCTGTTTTTT	TRBD2	TRBV6-1	TRBJ2-2	NA
CASSLADSLNEKLFF	TGTGCCAGCAGCTTAGCAGACAGTCTTAATGAAAAACTGTTTTTT	NA	TRBV7-9	TRBJ1-4	NA
CASSLNAGGLYEQYF	TGTGCCAGCAGCTTAAACGCGGGAGGGTTGTACGAGCAGTACTTC	TRBD2	TRBV7-3	TRBJ2-7	NA
CASSEALGGSYEQYF	TGTGCCAGCAGTGAAGCCCTAGGGGGTAGCTACGAGCAGTACTTC	NA	TRBV6-1	TRBJ2-7	NA
CASSQGEWGKQFF	TGTGCCAGCAGTCAAGGGGAGTGGGGGAAGCAGTTCTTC	NA	TRBV7-3	TRBJ2-1	few
CASSIRDRHYEQYF	TGTGCCAGTAGTATCCGGGACAGACATTACGAGCAGTACTTC	TRBD1	TRBV19	TRBJ2-7	NA
CASSQSIAGMNTEAFF	TGCGCCAGCAGTCAATCGATTGCCGGGATGAACACTGAAGCTTTCTTT	NA	TRBV23-1	TRBJ1-1	NA
CASSPPTGVEQYF	TGTGCCAGCTCACCACCGACTGGAGTTGAGCAGTACTTC	NA	TRBV18	TRBJ2-7	NA
CASSPPEVRYQFF	TGTGCCAGCAGCCCCCCGGAGGTGCGTTACCAGTTCTTC	NA	TRBV28	TRBJ2-1	NA
CASSTPGLAGGIEQFF	TGTGCCAGCAGTACACCGGGACTAGCGGGGGGTATTGAGCAGTTCTTC	TRBD2	TRBV2	TRBJ2-1	NA
CASSESAGTQHF	TGTGCCAGCAGTGAGTCGGCGGGGACCCAGCATTTT	NA	TRBV6-1	TRBJ1-5	NA
CASSVGSWDRGREKLFF	TGCGCCAGCAGTGTAGGGTCTTGGGACAGGGGGCGGGAAAAACTGTTTTTT	TRBD1	TRBV10-1	TRBJ1-4	NA
CASSLWGGTTHYEQYF	TGTGCCAGCAGCTTATGGGGGGGGACAACTCACTACGAGCAGTACTTC	NA	TRBV7-2	TRBJ2-7	NA
CSVGRYEQYF	TGCAGCGTTGGCCGATACGAGCAGTACTTC	NA	TRBV29-1	TRBJ2-7	NA
CASSDAGANVLTF	TGTGCCAGCAGCGACGCTGGGGCCAACGTCCTGACTTTC	NA	TRBV6-5	TRBJ2-6	NA
CASGSGVNTEAFF	TGTGCTAGTGGATCCGGGGTGAACACTGAAGCTTTCTTT	NA	TRBV12-5	TRBJ1-1	NA
CASSSQNQPQHF	TGTGCCAGCAGCTCTCAGAATCAGCCCCAGCATTTT	NA	TRBV28	TRBJ1-5	NA
CASSLGTSGRNEQFF	TGTGCCAGCAGTTTGGGAACTAGCGGGAGAAATGAGCAGTTCTTC	TRBD2	TRBV27	TRBJ2-1	NA
CASSGGTHSNEQFF	TGTGCCAGCAGTGGAGGCACTCACTCCAATGAGCAGTTCTTC	NA	TRBV28	TRBJ2-1	few